The 7 T cell receptor beta chains below come from one sample, sequenced in a study of blood T cells in healthy people across ages. Through a sample-barcoded 5' primer and a J-beta primer mix, a second PCR was run for about 6 to 12 cycles. TCRdb analysed the 5' RACE reads with MiXCR anew, one entry per CDR3 protein. The data hold around 850,000 distinct CDR3 sequences, with under 40% observed a single time. The sequenced sample consisted of blood. Source of these receptors: a man between 18 and 35 years old in good health.

The chain employs TRBV7-2 and TRBJ2-1; 7 bases map to TRBD1. The V gene's germline CDR1 is SGHTA and CDR2 FQGNSA. V lost 3 bases, J lost 10 bases, and 9 bases stayed unmatched. The CDR3 is 14 residues long. Written as DNA, the CDR3 is TGTGCCAGCAGCTTCCCGAGGGGGCACCGGGAGCAGTTCTTC. Translation gives CASSFPRGHREQFF.

This clonotype was recorded a few times. V and J are TRBV20-1 and TRBJ1-1; D ambiguous. CDR3 length: 12 amino acids. Germline values: CDR1 DFQATT, CDR2 SNEGSKA (reference sequence). Trimming left V 2 bases short and J 3 bases short, with 7 bases between. CDR3 residues: CSARTEDTEAFF. The CDR3 bases are TGCAGTGCTAGAACCGAGGACACTGAAGCTTTCTTT.

Notes on this clonotype: One end of the junction does not line up with germline, which may come from a read error. The chain carries TRBV5-1 and TRBJ2-1; D is ambiguous. CDR3 length equals 14 residues. Germline V lookup: CDR1 SGHRS, CDR2 YFSETQ. CDR3 sequence (DNA): TGCGCCAGCAGCCCCGGTCAAACGGGCAATGAGCATTTCTTC. Protein: CASSPGQTGNEHFF.

V gene TRBV12-3 or TRBV12-4 combines with J gene TRBJ1-5; no firm D call. V lost 11 bases to trimming and J lost 5 bases, with 16 bases between them. This CDR3 has 13 residues. The CDR3 DNA reads as TGTGCCTGCAACACCGGGGAGGATCAGCCCCAGCATTTT. As protein: CACNTGEDQPQHF.

This clonotype was found a few times. This chain joins TRBV27 and TRBJ1-5, with D tentatively TRBD1 (6 bases). This CDR3 spans 14 amino acids. V shed 6 bases and J shed 1 base, with 10 bases lying between them. Looked up from germline, CDR1 is MNHEY and CDR2 is SMNVEV (reference sequence). As DNA, the CDR3 is TGTGCCAGCAGGACTACAGGGAGCAATCAGCCCCAGCATTTT. Translated, it gives CASRTTGSNQPQHF.

As to this clonotype: This sequence may be a read error, since a much larger clone differs from it by one base. The chain joins TRBV4-3 to TRBJ2-3; D possibly uses TRBD1 or TRBD2 (5 bases each). This CDR3 is built from 15 residues. Germline V gene data show CDR1 as LGHNA and CDR2 as YSLEER. This CDR3 reads CANSQDIGALDTQYF. DNA for the CDR3: TGCGCCAACAGCCAAGATATCGGGGCCTTAGATACGCAGTATTTT.

Turning to this clonotype: A clone one base away is much larger, so this may be a read error. The chain carries TRBV20-1 and TRBJ2-5; D gene uncertain. The CDR3 is 13 residues long. Germline values: CDR1 DFQATT, CDR2 SNEGSKA (reference sequence). The V gene lost 0 bases and the J gene lost 3 bases, with 8 bases spanning the gap. In nucleotides, the CDR3 is TGCAGTGCTAGAGAGTTATGGGAAGAGACCCAGTACTTC. It encodes CSARELWEETQYF.